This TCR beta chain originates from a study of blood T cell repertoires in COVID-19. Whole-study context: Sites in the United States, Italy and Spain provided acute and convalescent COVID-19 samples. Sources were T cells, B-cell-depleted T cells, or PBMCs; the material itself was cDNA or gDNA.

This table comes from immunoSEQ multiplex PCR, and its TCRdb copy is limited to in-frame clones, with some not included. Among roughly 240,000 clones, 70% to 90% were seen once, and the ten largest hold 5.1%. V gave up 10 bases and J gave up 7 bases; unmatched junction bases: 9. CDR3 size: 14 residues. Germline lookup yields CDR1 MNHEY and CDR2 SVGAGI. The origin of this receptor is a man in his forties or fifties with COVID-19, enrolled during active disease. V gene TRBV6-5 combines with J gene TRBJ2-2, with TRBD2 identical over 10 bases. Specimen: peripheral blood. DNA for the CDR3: TGTGCCACCAGGGTAGCGGGGGGAGGCGGGGAGCTGTTTTTT. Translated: CATRVAGGGGELFF.